This entry lists 32 T cell receptor beta chains sequenced from one sample in a study of blood T cell repertoires in COVID-19. Method: immunoSEQ multiplex PCR; TCRdb's copy keeps in-frame clones and lacks some. The sample lists around 200,000 clones, roughly nine tenths occurring once. The specimen sequenced was PBMCs or T cells enriched from blood (not recorded which). The receptors were sampled from a middle-aged woman with acute COVID-19.

This rearrangement joins TRBV7-2 to TRBJ2-7; 7 nucleotides match TRBD2. The trim removed 6 bases at V and 2 bases at J, leaving 13 bases unmatched. This CDR3 region has 16 residues. CDR1 and CDR2 (germline): SGHTA, FQGNSA. CDR3 sequence: CASSPGGTRLTYEQYF. In DNA, the CDR3 is TGTGCCAGCAGTCCCGGGGGGACCCGGTTGACCTACGAGCAGTACTTC.

V and J are TRBV19 and TRBJ2-2, with unresolved D. CDR3 length equals 15 residues. The ends were cut back, 4 bases at V and 1 base at J, with 10 bases in the middle. Germline-derived CDR1 and CDR2 are LNHDA and SQIVND (reference sequence). The CDR3 sequence is CASSTTELNTGELFF. CDR3 DNA sequence: TGTGCCAGTAGTACTACAGAGTTGAACACCGGGGAGCTGTTTTTT.

J is TRBJ2-1 and V is TRBV11-1; D is possibly TRBD1 (5 bases). The V gene's germline CDR1 is SGHAT and CDR2 FQDESV (reference sequence). Trimming took off 5 bases at V and 8 bases at J, with 10 bases between the two ends. The CDR3 is 12 amino acids. The CDR3 DNA reads TGTGCCAGCAGCCGTCAGGGCTATGAGCAGTTCTTC. Its translation is CASSRQGYEQFF.

This rearrangement joins TRBV25-1 to TRBJ2-1, with TRBD2 matching over 8 bases. Germline-derived CDR1 and CDR2 are MGHDK and SYGVNS. Unmatched junction bases numbered 5, after V lost 0 bases and J lost 4 bases. The CDR3 runs to 16 residues. CDR3: CASSEYGSGAYNEQFF. CDR3 nucleotides: TGTGCCAGCAGTGAATACGGTAGCGGGGCATACAATGAGCAGTTCTTC.

The chain combines TRBV28 with TRBJ2-7, with 8 bases matching TRBD1. The germline V gene has CDR1 MDHEN and CDR2 SYDVKM. The CDR3 contains 16 residues. J gave up 1 base and V 4 bases, and 9 bases lay outside the gene matches. In DNA, the CDR3 is TGTGCCAGCAGTTACACGAGACAGGGGTTTTCCTACGAGCAGTACTTC. This codes for CASSYTRQGFSYEQYF.

V gene TRBV18 combines with J gene TRBJ1-3; D is unclear. This CDR3 is 16 amino acids long. Trimming left V 2 bases short and J 2 bases short, with 13 bases between. In germline, CDR1 is KGHSH, CDR2 LQKENI. For the CDR3, the DNA is TGTGCCAGCTCACCATCCTCGGGTTTGGCTGGAAACACCATATATTTT. This gives the protein CASSPSSGLAGNTIYF.

CDR3 DNA sequence: TGTGCCTGGAGGATGGGACTAGCTGAGAACAATGAGCAGTTCTTC. Translating gives CAWRMGLAENNEQFF. The V and J genes are TRBV30 and TRBJ2-1, with 9 bases identical to TRBD2. The CDR3 is made up of 15 amino acids. CDR1 is GTSNPN, CDR2 SVGIG, per germline (reference sequence). Trimming at V came to 3 bases and at J to 5 bases, leaving 8 bases not matched to a gene.

The chain uses TRBV7-9 and TRBJ2-1; TRBD1 agrees at 10 bases. Germline lookup yields CDR1 SEHNR and CDR2 FQNEAQ (reference sequence). Trimming took 5 bases from V and 6 from J; bases not matched to a gene: 10. The CDR3 consists of 16 residues. The CDR3 is CASSQNGTGVPNEQFF. In DNA form, the CDR3 reads TGTGCCAGCAGCCAGAACGGGACAGGGGTTCCCAATGAGCAGTTCTTC. The whole variable domain, filled in from reference TRBV7-9 and TRBJ2-1, reads DTGVSQNPRHKITKRGQNVTFRCDPISEHNRLYWYRQTLGQGPEFLTYFQNEAQLEKSRLLSDRFSAERPKGSFSTLEIQRTEQGDSAMYLCASSQNGTGVPNEQFFGPGTRLTVL.

The chain combines TRBV11-2 with TRBJ2-3; 14 bases map to TRBD2. The CDR3 is 16 amino acids. V shed 0 bases and J 6 bases; nucleotides not matched to a gene: 2. CDR1 is SGHAT and CDR2 is FQNNGV in the germline V gene. In nucleotides, the CDR3 is TGTGCCAGCAGCTTAGAAAGGACTAGCGGGGGGGATACGCAGTATTTT. It translates to CASSLERTSGGDTQYF.

The V and J genes are TRBV18 and TRBJ2-5; tentative D call: TRBD1 (5 bases). The V end lost 3 bases, the J end lost 1 base, and 15 bases lay between the germline ends. This CDR3 comprises 16 residues. The germline V gene has CDR1 KGHSH and CDR2 LQKENI. The CDR3 is CASSPSPGILQETQYF. DNA of the CDR3: TGTGCCAGCTCACCTTCCCCAGGGATCCTCCAAGAGACCCAGTACTTC.

The gene calls are TRBV4-1 and TRBJ1-1; D not resolved. The CDR3 totals 15 residues. CDR1 is MGHRA, CDR2 YSYEKL, per germline. Trimming took 4 bases from V and 2 from J, leaving 14 bases between them. DNA of the CDR3: TGCGCCAGCAGCCTTTCCTGGCAGGCTAACACTGAAGCTTTCTTT. This translates into CASSLSWQANTEAFF.

Only one count was recorded for this clone. CDR3 amino acids: CASSFKRPGSYEQYF. CDR3 nucleotide sequence: TGTGCCAGCAGCTTTAAGCGACCCGGCTCCTACGAGCAGTACTTC. V is TRBV5-4 and J is TRBJ2-7; D not resolved. V was trimmed by 2 bases and J by 0 bases, leaving 12 bases between them. CDR1 is SGHNT and CDR2 is YYREEE in the germline V gene (reference sequence). The CDR3 has 15 amino acids.

This chain connects TRBV5-1 to TRBJ2-2; 10 positions agree with TRBD1. With V trimmed by 5 bases and J by 7 bases, 14 bases remained unmatched. The CDR3 extends over 17 amino acids. Germline assignment: CDR1 SGHRS and CDR2 YFSETQ. This CDR3 is CASRYPPGTGEDGELFF. The CDR3 DNA follows: TGCGCCAGCAGATACCCGCCCGGGACAGGGGAAGACGGGGAGCTGTTTTTT.

The chain couples TRBV2 to TRBJ2-7; D is possibly TRBD1 (5 bases). CDR1 SNHLY and CDR2 FYNNEI come from the germline V gene. V was pared by 0 bases and J by 0 bases, with 12 bases between. The CDR3 spans 16 residues. CDR3: CASSEALRGSSYEQYF. The DNA for the CDR3 is TGTGCCAGCAGTGAAGCGCTAAGGGGTAGCTCCTACGAGCAGTACTTC.

J is TRBJ2-2 and V is TRBV5-1; 7 bases agree with TRBD1. The V gene end was trimmed by 4 bases and the J gene end by 4 bases; junction bases not matched to a gene: 10. Germline loops: CDR1 SGHRS, CDR2 YFSETQ. The CDR3 length is 16 residues. CDR3 amino acids: CASSPLTGQGTGELFF. The CDR3 bases are TGCGCCAGCAGCCCTTTGACAGGGCAGGGCACCGGGGAGCTGTTTTTT.

The V and J genes are TRBV5-1 and TRBJ2-3, with D hard to call. The CDR3 loop spans 15 amino acids. CDR1 and CDR2 (germline): SGHRS, YFSETQ. Deletions cut 3 bases from V and 0 bases from J, with 11 bases between. The CDR3 DNA reads as TGCGCCAGCAGCTACCATCCTACTAGCACAGATACGCAGTATTTT. This encodes CASSYHPTSTDTQYF.

The chain is built from TRBV9 and TRBJ2-2, with TRBD2 matching 7 bases. The length of the CDR3 is 16 residues. V trimming: 4 bases; J trimming: 0 bases; junction bases outside the gene matches: 6. Germline loops: CDR1 SGDLS, CDR2 YYNGEE. The CDR3 coding sequence is TGTGCCAGCAGCCAAAGTCGGGGGGCGAACACCGGGGAGCTGTTTTTT. It specifies CASSQSRGANTGELFF.

V is TRBV10-2 and J is TRBJ1-1; no definite D call. This CDR3 region has 12 residues. Germline-derived CDR1 and CDR2 are WSHSY and SAAADI. Trimming removed 8 bases from V and 7 bases from J, with 14 bases in between. The CDR3 here is CASGLVRGEAFF. CDR3 DNA sequence: TGCGCCAGCGGGCTGGTTCGGGGTGAAGCTTTCTTT.

The genes are TRBV27 and TRBJ1-1, with TRBD1 matching 12 bases. This CDR3 comprises 15 residues. Per germline, CDR1 MNHEY and CDR2 SMNVEV (reference sequence). The V segment lost 4 bases and the J segment 5 bases; nucleotides outside the gene matches: 5. The CDR3 DNA sequence: TGTGCCAGCAGTTCGATGGGACAGGGGGCAACTGAAGCTTTCTTT. Its protein is CASSSMGQGATEAFF.

This chain connects TRBV28 to TRBJ2-1, with D hard to call. The V gene's germline CDR1 is MDHEN and CDR2 SYDVKM. The CDR3 contains 11 residues. V lost 6 bases to trimming and J lost 8 bases, with 8 bases between them. The CDR3 sequence is CASRSLYEQFF. In DNA form, the CDR3 reads TGTGCCAGCAGATCTCTCTATGAGCAGTTCTTC. The variable domain in full, with the rest retrieved from reference TRBV28 and TRBJ2-1, is DVKVTQSSRYLVKRTGEKVFLECVQDMDHENMFWYRQDPGLGLRLIYFSYDVKMKEKGDIPEGYSVSREKKERFSLILESASTNQTSMYLCASRSLYEQFFGPGTRLTVL.

This clone was picked up one time. The V gene is TRBV27, the J gene TRBJ1-6, with 8 bases identical to TRBD1. V shed 7 bases and J 6 bases; nucleotides not matched to a gene: 8. The CDR3 spans 15 residues. Germline CDR1 MNHEY, CDR2 SMNVEV (reference sequence). The CDR3 sequence: CASTTTTGGNSPLHF. Written as DNA, the CDR3 is TGTGCCAGCACCACTACAACAGGGGGTAATTCACCCCTCCACTTT.

This clone is a singleton in its sample. The chain links TRBV11-2 to TRBJ2-5; 12 positions agree with TRBD2. With 3 bases clipped from V and 5 bases from J, the junction kept 7 bases outside the gene matches. The CDR3 runs to 16 residues. Germline CDR1 is SGHAT and CDR2 is FQNNGV. CDR3 sequence reads: CASSFPLAGGPETQYF. For the CDR3, the DNA is TGTGCCAGCAGCTTCCCCCTAGCGGGGGGGCCGGAGACCCAGTACTTC.

The gene calls are TRBV5-4 and TRBJ2-5; the D gene is possibly TRBD2 (7 bases). V lost 4 bases, J lost 5 bases, and 21 bases lay in between. CDR3 length: 16 amino acids. The V gene's germline CDR1 is SGHNT and CDR2 YYREEE (reference sequence). Here the CDR3 reads CASSPGARGRPETQYF. In DNA form, the CDR3 reads TGTGCCAGCAGCCCCGGGGCGCGGGGGCGTCCGGAGACCCAGTACTTC. Based on the CDR3 plus reference TRBV5-4 and TRBJ2-5, the full variable domain is ETGVTQSPTHLIKTRGQQVTLRCSSQSGHNTVSWYQQALGQGPQFIFQYYREEENGRGNFPPRFSGLQFPNYSSELNVNALELDDSALYLCASSPGARGRPETQYFGPGTRLLVL.

This clone has more than one count but fewer than ten. The V and J genes are TRBV5-1 and TRBJ1-1; 7 nucleotides agree with TRBD1. CDR1 and CDR2 (germline): SGHRS, YFSETQ. The CDR3 is 14 residues long. V gave up 4 bases and J gave up 0 bases; unmatched junction bases: 3. The CDR3 nucleotides are TGCGCCAGCAGCCGAGACAGGGTGAACACTGAAGCTTTCTTT. Amino acids: CASSRDRVNTEAFF.

This clone is a singleton in its sample. J is TRBJ2-3 and V is TRBV7-3; TRBD1 aligns across 9 bases. CDR1 and CDR2 from the germline V gene are SGHTA and FQGTGA. The CDR3 is 15 amino acids. Trimming took 2 bases from V and 2 from J; bases not matched to a gene: 2. In DNA, the CDR3 is TGTGCCAGCAGCTTAGGACAGGGGCCCACAGATACGCAGTATTTT. Protein sequence: CASSLGQGPTDTQYF.

V usage is TRBV3-1 (or the pseudogene TRBV3-2) and J usage is TRBJ1-2; TRBD1 matches at 9 bases. The CDR3 consists of 15 residues. The trim removed 4 bases at V and 4 bases at J, leaving 7 bases unmatched. The germline CDR1 and CDR2 sequences are LGHDT and YNNKEL (reference sequence). CDR3 sequence: CASSPPGQGSYGYTF. Here the CDR3 DNA reads TGTGCCAGCAGCCCCCCGGGACAGGGCAGCTATGGCTACACCTTC.

The gene calls are TRBV30 and TRBJ2-1; 7 bases agree with TRBD1. Germline V CDR1 and CDR2: GTSNPN, SVGIG (reference sequence). The CDR3 spans 15 residues. The V and J ends lost 1 base and 4 bases, in that order; junction bases with no gene match: 7. CDR3 sequence (DNA): TGTGCCTGGAGTGCGTTGACAGGGTCGTACAATGAGCAGTTCTTC. It codes for CAWSALTGSYNEQFF.

This rearrangement joins TRBV2 to TRBJ2-1; D is perhaps TRBD1 (5 bases). There are 12 residues in the CDR3. Per the germline V gene, CDR1 is SNHLY and CDR2 is FYNNEI. The V and J ends lost 3 bases and 10 bases respectively, with 10 bases between them. The CDR3 region is CASSDNRFEQFF. CDR3 sequence (DNA): TGTGCCAGCAGTGATAACAGGTTCGAGCAGTTCTTC.

The gene calls are TRBV7-9 and TRBJ2-3, with 7 bases aligning to TRBD2. CDR3 length equals 14 residues. Per the germline V gene, CDR1 is SEHNR and CDR2 is FQNEAQ (reference sequence). Losses at the gene ends were 5 bases for V and 0 bases for J; bases not matched to a gene: 2. As DNA, the CDR3 is TGTGCCAGCAGCGGGGGGGATAGCACAGATACGCAGTATTTT. Its translation: CASSGGDSTDTQYF.

The chain carries TRBV18 and TRBJ2-3; D might be TRBD2 (5 bases). V was pared by 3 bases and J by 4 bases, with 26 bases between. CDR3 length equals 19 residues. CDR1 is KGHSH and CDR2 is LQKENI in the germline V gene. CDR3 nucleotide sequence: TGTGCCAGCTCACCGAAGCTAAGGTTCTCGGGGTTGAGTTCAGATACGCAGTATTTT. This translates into CASSPKLRFSGLSSDTQYF. The variable domain in full, with the rest retrieved from reference TRBV18 and TRBJ2-3, is NAGVMQNPRHLVRRRGQEARLRCSPMKGHSHVYWYRQLPEEGLKFMVYLQKENIIDESGMPKERFSAEFPKEGPSILRIQQVVRGDSAAYFCASSPKLRFSGLSSDTQYFGPGTRLTVL.

The chain links TRBV11-2 to TRBJ2-7; TRBD2 agrees at 7 bases. Trimming took 1 base from V and 1 from J; bases not matched to a gene: 10. Germline V gene sequence: CDR1 SGHAT, CDR2 FQNNGV. This CDR3 is built from 17 residues. This CDR3 is CASSLGSRVGRSYEQYF. The CDR3 DNA sequence: TGTGCCAGCAGCTTAGGAAGCAGGGTCGGGAGGTCCTACGAGCAGTACTTC.

The chain recombines TRBV6-6 with TRBJ2-4; D may be TRBD2 (5 bases). The germline V gene has CDR1 MNHNY and CDR2 SVGAGI (reference sequence). This CDR3 has 15 residues. V was cut by 1 base and J by 1 base, with 8 bases left in between. The CDR3 spells CASSYLSGAKNIQYF. The CDR3 DNA sequence: TGTGCCAGCAGTTACTTGTCGGGGGCCAAAAACATTCAGTACTTC.